The sequence of this TCR beta chain was determined in a study of blood T cell repertoires in COVID-19 (dated by TCRdb to about 2020). At the level of the whole study: Collaborator samples came from the United States, Italy and Spain and covered acute and convalescent phases of COVID-19. The material from the prospective study consisted of cDNA or gDNA derived from T cells, B-cell-depleted T cells, or PBMCs. The dataset comprised deeply sampled blood TCRbeta repertoires from subjects exposed to, actively infected with, or recovered from COVID-19. The repertoires were released in a freely available public database meant as a resource for research on the immune response to SARS-CoV-2. Samples were obtained from the ongoing ImmuneRACE study (first 160 participants) and from about 1,300 subjects provided by 6 global collaborators. A de-identified subject ID, COVID-19 status, age in years and sex were almost always included in the sample metadata. Where available, HLA class I and class II types were obtained from metadata supplied by the sample provider rather than from assay-based typing. General conclusions and limits of the study: How much clinical and demographic metadata was included differed by source and by participant, and the metadata was provided uncurated.

To note about this clone: Its antigen specificity is not known. Within one base of it there is no much larger clone, and no base qualities were kept.

TCRbeta CDR3 regions were amplified from genomic DNA by means of the immunoSEQ Assay, a bias-controlled multiplex PCR. Under the source paper's analysis protocol: Within the assay, amplification of reference gene primers was used to estimate how many nucleated cells each sample contained. Sequence reads were collapsed and filtered to measure the absolute abundance of every unique TCRbeta CDR3 rearrangement. For each sample, productive Simpson clonality was calculated as the square root of Simpson's diversity index across productive rearrangements. TCRdb re-hosts the immuneACCESS table, in-frame sequences only. Its copies lack some clones; in the studies checked, an unresolved V gene accounts for under half of them, and the cause for the rest is not known. The DNA was the basis for D and trimming; V, J and clone size are from that table. This sample is represented by about 130,000 clones; about 77% of them were singletons. More than 15% of the sample rests with the top ten.

The CDR3, cysteine through phenylalanine, is 14 amino acids long. The only DNA kept is the CDR3, 42 bases in frame from the first base. CDR1 SGDLS and CDR2 YYNGEE were looked up in the germline V gene. V is pared back by 0 bases and J by 10 bases, with 11 bases lying between the germline termini. Each collaborating institution followed its own protocols to collect whole blood in K2EDTA tubes. For TCRbeta analysis, collaborators shipped samples as frozen whole blood, isolated PBMCs, or DNA extracted from either of those sample types. The sequence was collected from a man of 80 years or more with acute or convalescent COVID-19. The sequenced sample was peripheral blood. The chain is made from TRBV9 and TRBJ1-6; confidence is insufficient to name the D gene. In nucleotide form, the sequence is TGTGCCAGCAGCGTAGAAGCAGAGGAGTCACCCCTCCACTTT. This translates into CASSVEAEESPLHF.